Included here is one T cell receptor beta chain sequence, with context. This record comes from a study of OX40 agonist ivuxolimab in advanced cancers. Assay used: immunoSEQ multiplex PCR; TCRdb lists only in-frame clones, some missing. This table holds under 30,000 clones, roughly four fifths found once. This clonotype originated in an adult with an advanced solid tumor such as melanoma, head and neck, liver or kidney cancer. Sequenced here: CD4+ or CD8+ T cells sorted from blood, sampled in a trial of the OX40 agonist ivuxolimab.

CDR3 residues: CSVRWVGSYEQYF. The CDR3 nucleotides read TGCAGCGTGCGGTGGGTGGGCTCCTACGAGCAGTACTTC. The gene calls are TRBV29-1 and TRBJ2-7; D remains ambiguous. V dropped 6 bases and J dropped 0 bases, with 12 bases sitting between them. In germline, CDR1 is SQVTM, CDR2 ANQGSEA. The CDR3 has 13 amino acids.